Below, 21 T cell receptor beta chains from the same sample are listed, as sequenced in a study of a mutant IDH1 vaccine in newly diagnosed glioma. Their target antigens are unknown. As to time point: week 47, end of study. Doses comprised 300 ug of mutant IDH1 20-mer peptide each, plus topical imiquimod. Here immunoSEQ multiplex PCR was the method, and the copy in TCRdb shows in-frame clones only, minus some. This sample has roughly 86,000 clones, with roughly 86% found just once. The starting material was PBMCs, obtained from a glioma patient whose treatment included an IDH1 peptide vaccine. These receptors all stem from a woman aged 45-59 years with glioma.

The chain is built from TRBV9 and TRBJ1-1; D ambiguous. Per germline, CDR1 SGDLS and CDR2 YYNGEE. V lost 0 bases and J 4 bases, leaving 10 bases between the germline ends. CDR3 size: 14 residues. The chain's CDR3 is CASSVAGGGTEAFF. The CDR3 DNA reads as TGTGCCAGCAGCGTAGCAGGAGGAGGCACTGAAGCTTTCTTT.

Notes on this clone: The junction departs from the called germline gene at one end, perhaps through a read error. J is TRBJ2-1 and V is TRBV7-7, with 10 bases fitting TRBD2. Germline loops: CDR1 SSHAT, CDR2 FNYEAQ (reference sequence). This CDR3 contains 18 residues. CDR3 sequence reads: CASSLRLAGLPSGNEQFF. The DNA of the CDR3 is TGTGCTAGCAGCTTACGACTAGCGGGTCTACCTTCGGGGAATGAGCAGTTCTTC.

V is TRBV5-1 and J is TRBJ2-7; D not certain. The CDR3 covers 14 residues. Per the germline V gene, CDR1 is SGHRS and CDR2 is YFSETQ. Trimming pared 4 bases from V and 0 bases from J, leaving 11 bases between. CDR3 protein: CASSRPDTSYEQYF. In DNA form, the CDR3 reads TGCGCCAGCAGCCGTCCTGACACCTCCTACGAGCAGTACTTC.

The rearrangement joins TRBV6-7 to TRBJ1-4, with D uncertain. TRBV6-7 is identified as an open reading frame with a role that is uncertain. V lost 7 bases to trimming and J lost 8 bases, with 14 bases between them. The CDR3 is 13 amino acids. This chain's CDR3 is CASTLRAGEKLFF. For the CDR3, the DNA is TGTGCCAGCACCCTGAGGGCCGGGGAAAAACTGTTTTTT.

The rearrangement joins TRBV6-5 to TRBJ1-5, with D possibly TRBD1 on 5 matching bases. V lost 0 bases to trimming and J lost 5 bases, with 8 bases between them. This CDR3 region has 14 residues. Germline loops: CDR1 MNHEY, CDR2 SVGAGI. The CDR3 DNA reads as TGTGCCAGCAGTTACTCGACGGGGGATCAGCCCCAGCATTTT. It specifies CASSYSTGDQPQHF.

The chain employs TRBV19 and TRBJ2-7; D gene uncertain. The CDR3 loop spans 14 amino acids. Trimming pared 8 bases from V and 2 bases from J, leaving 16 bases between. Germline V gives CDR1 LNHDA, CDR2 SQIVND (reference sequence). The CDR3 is CASAPGARAYEQYF. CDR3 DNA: TGTGCCAGTGCCCCCGGAGCTCGGGCCTACGAGCAGTACTTC.

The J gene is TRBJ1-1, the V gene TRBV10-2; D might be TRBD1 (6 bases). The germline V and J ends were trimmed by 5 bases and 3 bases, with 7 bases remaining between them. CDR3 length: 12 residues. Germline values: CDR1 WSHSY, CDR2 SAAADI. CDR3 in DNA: TGCGCCAGCAGTAGACAGGACACTGAAGCTTTCTTT. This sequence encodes CASSRQDTEAFF.

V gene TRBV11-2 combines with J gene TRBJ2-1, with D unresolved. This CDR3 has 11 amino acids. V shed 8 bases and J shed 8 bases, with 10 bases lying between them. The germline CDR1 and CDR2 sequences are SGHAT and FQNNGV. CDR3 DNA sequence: TGTGCCAGCCTTAGTCGGGATGAGCAGTTCTTC. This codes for CASLSRDEQFF.

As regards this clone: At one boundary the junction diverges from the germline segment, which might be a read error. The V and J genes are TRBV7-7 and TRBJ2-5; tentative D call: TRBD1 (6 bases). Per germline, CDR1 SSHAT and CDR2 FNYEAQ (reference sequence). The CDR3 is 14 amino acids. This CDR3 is CASSLNGGGETQYF. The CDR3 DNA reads TGTGCTAGCAGCTTAAATGGGGGCGGAGAGACCCAGTACTTC. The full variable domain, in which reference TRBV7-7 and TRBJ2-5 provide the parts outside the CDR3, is GAGVSQSPRYKVTKRGQDVTLRCDPISSHATLYWYQQALGQGPEFLTYFNYEAQPDKSGLPSDRFSAERPEGSISTLTIQRTEQRDSAMYRCASSLNGGGETQYFGPGTRLLVL.

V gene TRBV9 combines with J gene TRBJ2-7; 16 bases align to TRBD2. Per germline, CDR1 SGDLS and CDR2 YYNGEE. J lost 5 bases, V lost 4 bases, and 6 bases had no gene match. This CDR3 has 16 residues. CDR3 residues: CASSLGTSGRANEQYF. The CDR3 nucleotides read TGTGCCAGCAGCCTCGGGACTAGCGGGAGGGCGAACGAGCAGTACTTC.

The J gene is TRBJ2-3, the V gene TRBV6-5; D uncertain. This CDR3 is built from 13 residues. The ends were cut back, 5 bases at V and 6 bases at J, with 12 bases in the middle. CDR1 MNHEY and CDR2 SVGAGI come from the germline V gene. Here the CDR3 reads CASSRPDRDTQYF. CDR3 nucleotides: TGTGCCAGCAGTCGACCAGACCGCGATACGCAGTATTTT.

CDR3 nucleotide sequence: TGTGCCAGCAGCTTAGATCTGTCAGCGAATTACAATGAGCAGTTCTTC. Its translation: CASSLDLSANYNEQFF. The chain links TRBV11-3 to TRBJ2-1; D gene uncertain. CDR3 length: 16 residues. Germline assignment: CDR1 SGHNT and CDR2 YENEEA. V was shortened by 0 bases and J by 4 bases, with 13 bases between the two germline ends.

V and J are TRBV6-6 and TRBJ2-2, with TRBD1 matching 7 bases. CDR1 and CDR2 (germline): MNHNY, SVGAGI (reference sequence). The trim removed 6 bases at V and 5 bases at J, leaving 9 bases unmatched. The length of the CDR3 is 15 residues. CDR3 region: CASSPQGDVTGELFF. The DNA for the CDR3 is TGTGCCAGCAGCCCCCAGGGGGATGTTACCGGGGAGCTGTTTTTT.

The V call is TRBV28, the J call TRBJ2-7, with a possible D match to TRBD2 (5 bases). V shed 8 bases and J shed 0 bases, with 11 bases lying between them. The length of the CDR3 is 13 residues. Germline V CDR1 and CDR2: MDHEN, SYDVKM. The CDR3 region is CASGERSSYEQYF. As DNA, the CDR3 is TGTGCCAGCGGGGAGCGGTCCTCCTACGAGCAGTACTTC.

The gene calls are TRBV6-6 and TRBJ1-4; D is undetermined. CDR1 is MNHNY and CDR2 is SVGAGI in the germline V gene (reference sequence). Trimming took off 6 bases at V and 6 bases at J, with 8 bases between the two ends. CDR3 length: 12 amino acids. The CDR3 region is CASSLSDEKLFF. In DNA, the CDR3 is TGTGCCAGCAGCCTAAGTGATGAAAAACTGTTTTTT.

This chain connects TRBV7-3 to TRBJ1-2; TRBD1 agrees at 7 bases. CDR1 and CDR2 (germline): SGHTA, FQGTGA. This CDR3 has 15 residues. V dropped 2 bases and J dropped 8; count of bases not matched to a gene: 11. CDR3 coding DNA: TGTGCCAGCAGCTTAGAGGGGGCGCGGGTGGAGGGCTACACCTTC. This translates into CASSLEGARVEGYTF.

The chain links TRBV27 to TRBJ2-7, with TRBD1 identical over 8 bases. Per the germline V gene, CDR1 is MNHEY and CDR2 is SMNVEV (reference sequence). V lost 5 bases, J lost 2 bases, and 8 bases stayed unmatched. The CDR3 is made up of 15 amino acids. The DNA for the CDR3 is TGTGCCAGCAGTCCTTGGACAGGGACCCCCTACGAGCAGTACTTC. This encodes CASSPWTGTPYEQYF.

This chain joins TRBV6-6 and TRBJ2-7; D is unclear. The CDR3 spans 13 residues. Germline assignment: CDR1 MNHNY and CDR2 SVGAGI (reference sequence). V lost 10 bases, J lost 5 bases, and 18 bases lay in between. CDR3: CATTDPNIHEQYF. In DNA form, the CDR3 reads TGTGCCACCACCGACCCGAATATACACGAGCAGTACTTC.

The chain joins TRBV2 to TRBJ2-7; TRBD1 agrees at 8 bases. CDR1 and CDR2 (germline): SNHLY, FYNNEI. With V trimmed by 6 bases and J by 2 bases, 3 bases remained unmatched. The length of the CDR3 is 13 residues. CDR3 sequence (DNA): TGTGCCAGCAGCCCACAGGGGGCCTACGAGCAGTACTTC. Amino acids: CASSPQGAYEQYF.

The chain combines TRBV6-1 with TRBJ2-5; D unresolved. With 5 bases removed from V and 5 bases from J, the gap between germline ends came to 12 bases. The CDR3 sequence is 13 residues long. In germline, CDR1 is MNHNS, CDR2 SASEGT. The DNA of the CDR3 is TGTGCCAGCAGTTTTGGGGTGTGGGAGACCCAGTACTTC. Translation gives CASSFGVWETQYF.

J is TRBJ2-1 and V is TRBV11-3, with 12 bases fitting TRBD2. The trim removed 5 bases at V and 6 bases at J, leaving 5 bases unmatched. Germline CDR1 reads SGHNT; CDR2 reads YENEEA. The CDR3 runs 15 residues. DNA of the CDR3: TGTGCCAGCAGCGTGACTAGCGGGAGTGGCAATGAGCAGTTCTTC. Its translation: CASSVTSGSGNEQFF.